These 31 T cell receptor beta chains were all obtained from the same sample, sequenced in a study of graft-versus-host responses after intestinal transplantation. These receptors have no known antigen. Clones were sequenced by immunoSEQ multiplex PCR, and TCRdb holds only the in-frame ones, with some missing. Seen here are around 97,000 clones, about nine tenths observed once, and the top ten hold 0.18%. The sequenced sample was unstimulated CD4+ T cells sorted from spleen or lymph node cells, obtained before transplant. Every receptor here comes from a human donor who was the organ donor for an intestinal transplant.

Here the CDR3 DNA reads TGTGCCAGCAGCGTAGGGGGACAGCCTAATGAAAAACTGTTTTTT. Protein product: CASSVGGQPNEKLFF. The chain recombines TRBV9 with TRBJ1-4; 7 bases align to TRBD1. Germline values: CDR1 SGDLS, CDR2 YYNGEE. After removal of 0 bases from V and 3 bases from J, the junction contained 2 bases not matched to a gene. The CDR3 totals 15 residues.

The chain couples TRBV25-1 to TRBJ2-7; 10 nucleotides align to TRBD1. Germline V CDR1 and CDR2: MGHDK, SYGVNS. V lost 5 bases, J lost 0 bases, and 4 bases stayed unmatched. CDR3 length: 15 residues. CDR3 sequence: CASSRTGGNSYEQYF. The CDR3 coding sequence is TGTGCCAGCAGTCGGACAGGGGGTAACTCCTACGAGCAGTACTTC.

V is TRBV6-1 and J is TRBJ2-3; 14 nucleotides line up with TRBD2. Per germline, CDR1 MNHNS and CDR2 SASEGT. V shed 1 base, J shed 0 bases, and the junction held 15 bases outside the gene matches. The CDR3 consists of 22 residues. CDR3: CASSEGVLAGTSGGLSTDTQYF. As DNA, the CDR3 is TGTGCCAGCAGTGAAGGGGTTCTCGCAGGGACTAGCGGGGGCCTTAGCACAGATACGCAGTATTTT.

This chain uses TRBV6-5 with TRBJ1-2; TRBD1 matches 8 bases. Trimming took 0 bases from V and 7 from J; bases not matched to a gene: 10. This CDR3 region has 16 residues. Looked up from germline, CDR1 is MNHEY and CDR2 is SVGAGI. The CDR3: CASSYSNHRGLGGYTF. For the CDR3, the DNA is TGTGCCAGCAGTTACTCAAACCACAGGGGGTTGGGTGGCTACACCTTC.

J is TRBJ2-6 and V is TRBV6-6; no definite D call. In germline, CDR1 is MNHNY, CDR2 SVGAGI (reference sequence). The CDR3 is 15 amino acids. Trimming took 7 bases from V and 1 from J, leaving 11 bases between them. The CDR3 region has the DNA TGTGCCAGCATGTATCGGTCATCTGGGGCCAACGTCCTGACTTTC. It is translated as CASMYRSSGANVLTF.

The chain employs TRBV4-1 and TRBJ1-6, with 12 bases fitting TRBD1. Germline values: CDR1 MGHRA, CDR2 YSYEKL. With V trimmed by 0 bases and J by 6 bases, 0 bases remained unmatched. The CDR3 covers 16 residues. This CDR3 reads CASSQEGQGANSPLHF. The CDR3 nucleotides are TGCGCCAGCAGCCAAGAGGGACAGGGGGCTAATTCACCCCTCCACTTT.

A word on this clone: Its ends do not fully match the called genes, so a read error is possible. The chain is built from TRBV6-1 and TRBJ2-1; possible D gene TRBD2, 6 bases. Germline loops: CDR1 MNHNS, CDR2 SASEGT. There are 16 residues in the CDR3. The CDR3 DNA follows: TGTGCCAGCATTGAAGGGGTGGGACTGGGAAGGAATGAGCAGTTCTTC. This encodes CASIEGVGLGRNEQFF.

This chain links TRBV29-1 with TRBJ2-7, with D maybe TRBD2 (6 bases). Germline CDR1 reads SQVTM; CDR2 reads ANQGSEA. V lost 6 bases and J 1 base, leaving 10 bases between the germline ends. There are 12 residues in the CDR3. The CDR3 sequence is CSVGGVSYEQYF. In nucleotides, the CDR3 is TGCAGCGTAGGAGGGGTATCCTACGAGCAGTACTTC.

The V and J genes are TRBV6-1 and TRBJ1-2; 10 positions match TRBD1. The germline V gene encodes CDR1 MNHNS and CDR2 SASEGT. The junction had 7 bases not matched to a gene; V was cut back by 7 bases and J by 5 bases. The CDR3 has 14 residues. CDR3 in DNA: TGTGCCAGCAATCCCGGGACAGGGGTGTATGGCTACACCTTC. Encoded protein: CASNPGTGVYGYTF.

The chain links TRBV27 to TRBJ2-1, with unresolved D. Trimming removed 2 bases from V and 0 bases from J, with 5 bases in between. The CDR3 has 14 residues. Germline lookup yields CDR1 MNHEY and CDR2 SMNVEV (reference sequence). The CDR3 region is CASSLGSSYNEQFF. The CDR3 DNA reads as TGTGCCAGCAGTTTAGGTAGCTCCTACAATGAGCAGTTCTTC.

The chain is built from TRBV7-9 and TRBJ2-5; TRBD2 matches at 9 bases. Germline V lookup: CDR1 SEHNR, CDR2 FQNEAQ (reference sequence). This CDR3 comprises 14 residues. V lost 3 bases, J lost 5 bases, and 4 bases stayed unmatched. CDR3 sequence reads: CASSLAGGSETQYF. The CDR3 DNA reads TGTGCCAGCAGCTTGGCGGGGGGGAGCGAGACCCAGTACTTC.

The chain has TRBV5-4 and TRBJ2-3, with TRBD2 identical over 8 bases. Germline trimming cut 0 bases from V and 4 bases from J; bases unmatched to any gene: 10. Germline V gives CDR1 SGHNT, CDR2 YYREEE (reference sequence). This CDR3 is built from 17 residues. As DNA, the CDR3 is TGTGCCAGCAGCTTGGACCCCTGGCGGGGGGTGCCAGATACGCAGTATTTT. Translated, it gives CASSLDPWRGVPDTQYF.

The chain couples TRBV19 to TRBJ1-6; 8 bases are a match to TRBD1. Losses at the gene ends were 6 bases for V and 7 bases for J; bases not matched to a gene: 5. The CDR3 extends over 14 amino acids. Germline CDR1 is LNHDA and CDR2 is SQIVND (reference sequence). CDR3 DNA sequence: TGTGCCAGTAGCCGACAGGGGCGGAATTCACCCCTCCACTTT. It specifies CASSRQGRNSPLHF.

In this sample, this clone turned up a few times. The CDR3 coding sequence is TGTGCCATCAGTGAGAAGGGGGCTAACTATGGCTACACCTTC. Translated: CAISEKGANYGYTF. The V call is TRBV10-3, the J call TRBJ1-2; TRBD1 is a possible D gene (6 bases). Trimming left V 2 bases short and J 0 bases short, with 7 bases between. Germline V gene sequence: CDR1 ENHRY, CDR2 SYGVKD. This CDR3 spans 14 amino acids.

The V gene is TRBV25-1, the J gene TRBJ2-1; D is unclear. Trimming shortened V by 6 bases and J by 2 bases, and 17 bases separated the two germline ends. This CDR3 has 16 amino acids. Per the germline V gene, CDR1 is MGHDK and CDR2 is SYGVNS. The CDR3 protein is CASSDWRQRPYNEQFF. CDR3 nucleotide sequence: TGTGCCAGCAGCGATTGGCGGCAAAGACCCTACAATGAGCAGTTCTTC.

DNA of the CDR3: TGTGCCAGCGGAACTAGCGGGGGCGGGACGCAGTATTTT. Its protein is CASGTSGGGTQYF. This chain uses TRBV6-5 with TRBJ2-3; 11 bases align to TRBD2. This CDR3 has 13 amino acids. The ends lost 8 bases at V and 9 bases at J; junction bases unmatched: 7. Germline lookup yields CDR1 MNHEY and CDR2 SVGAGI.

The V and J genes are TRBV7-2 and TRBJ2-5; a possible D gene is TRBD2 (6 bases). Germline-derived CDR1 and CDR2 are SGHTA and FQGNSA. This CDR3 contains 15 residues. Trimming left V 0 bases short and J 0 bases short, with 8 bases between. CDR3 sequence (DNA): TGTGCCAGCAGCTTAGCTGGGGGGAACCAAGAGACCCAGTACTTC. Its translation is CASSLAGGNQETQYF.

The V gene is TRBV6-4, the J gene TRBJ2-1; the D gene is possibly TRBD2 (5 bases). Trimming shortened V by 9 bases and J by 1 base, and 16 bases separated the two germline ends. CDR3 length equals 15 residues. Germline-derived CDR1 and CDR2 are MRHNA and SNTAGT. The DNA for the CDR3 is TGTGCCAGTCGCAGTCGAGGGAGTTCCTACAATGAGCAGTTCTTC. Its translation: CASRSRGSSYNEQFF.

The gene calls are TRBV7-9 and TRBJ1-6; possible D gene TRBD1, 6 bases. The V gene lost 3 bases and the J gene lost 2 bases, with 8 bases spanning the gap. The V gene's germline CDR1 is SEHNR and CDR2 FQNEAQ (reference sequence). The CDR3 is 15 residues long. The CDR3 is CASSFGQTYNSPLHF. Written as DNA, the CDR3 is TGTGCCAGCAGCTTCGGACAGACCTATAATTCACCCCTCCACTTT.

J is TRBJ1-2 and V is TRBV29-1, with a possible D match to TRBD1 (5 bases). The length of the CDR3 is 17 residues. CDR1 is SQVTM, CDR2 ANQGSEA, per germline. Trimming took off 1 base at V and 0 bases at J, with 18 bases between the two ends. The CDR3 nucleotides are TGCAGCGTTGAAGCAAGTCCGGGCAGGGCCCCTAACTATGGCTACACCTTC. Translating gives CSVEASPGRAPNYGYTF. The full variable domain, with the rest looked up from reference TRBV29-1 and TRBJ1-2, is SAVISQKPSRDICQRGTSLTIQCQVDSQVTMMFWYRQQPGQSLTLIATANQGSEATYESGFVIDKFPISRPNLTFSTLTVSNMSPEDSSIYLCSVEASPGRAPNYGYTFGSGTRLTVV.

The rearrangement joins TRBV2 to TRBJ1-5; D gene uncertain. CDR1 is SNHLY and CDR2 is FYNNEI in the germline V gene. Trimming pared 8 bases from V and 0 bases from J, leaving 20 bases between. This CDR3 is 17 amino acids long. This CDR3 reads CASQPSWGMSSNQPQHF. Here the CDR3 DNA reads TGTGCCAGCCAACCTAGCTGGGGTATGAGTAGCAATCAGCCCCAGCATTTT.

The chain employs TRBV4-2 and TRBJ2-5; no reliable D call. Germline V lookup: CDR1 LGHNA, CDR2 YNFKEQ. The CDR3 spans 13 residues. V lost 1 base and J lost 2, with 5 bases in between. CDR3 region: CASSQARQETQYF. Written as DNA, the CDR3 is TGTGCCAGCAGCCAAGCGAGGCAAGAGACCCAGTACTTC.

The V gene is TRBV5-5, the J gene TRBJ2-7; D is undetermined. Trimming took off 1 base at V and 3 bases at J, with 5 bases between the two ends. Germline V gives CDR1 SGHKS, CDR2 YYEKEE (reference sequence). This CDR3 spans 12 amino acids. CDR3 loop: CASSLTDYEQYF. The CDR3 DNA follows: TGTGCCAGCAGCTTGACAGACTACGAGCAGTACTTC.

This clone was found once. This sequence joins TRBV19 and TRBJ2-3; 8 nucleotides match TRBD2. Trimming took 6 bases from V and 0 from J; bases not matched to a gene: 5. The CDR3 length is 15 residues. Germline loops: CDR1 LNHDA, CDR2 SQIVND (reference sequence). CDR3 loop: CASRKRGTSTDTQYF. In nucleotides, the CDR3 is TGTGCCAGTAGAAAGCGGGGGACTAGCACAGATACGCAGTATTTT.

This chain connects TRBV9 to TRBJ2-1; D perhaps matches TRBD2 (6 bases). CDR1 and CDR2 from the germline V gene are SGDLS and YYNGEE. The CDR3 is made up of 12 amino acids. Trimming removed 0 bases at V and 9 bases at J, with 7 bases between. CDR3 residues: CASSVVGGEQFF. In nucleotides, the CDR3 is TGTGCCAGCAGCGTAGTCGGGGGTGAGCAGTTCTTC.

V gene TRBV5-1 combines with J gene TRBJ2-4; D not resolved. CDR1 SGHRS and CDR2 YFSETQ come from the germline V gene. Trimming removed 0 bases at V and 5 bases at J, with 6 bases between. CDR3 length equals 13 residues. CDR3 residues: CASSLVAENIQYF. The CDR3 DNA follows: TGCGCCAGCAGCTTGGTGGCAGAAAACATTCAGTACTTC.

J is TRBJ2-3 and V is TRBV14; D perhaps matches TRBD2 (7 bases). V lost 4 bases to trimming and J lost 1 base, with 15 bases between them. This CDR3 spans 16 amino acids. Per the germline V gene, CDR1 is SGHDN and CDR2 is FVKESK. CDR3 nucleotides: TGTGCCAGCAGCCCCCCCCGGGGGGCCCGCACAGATACGCAGTATTTT. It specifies CASSPPRGARTDTQYF.

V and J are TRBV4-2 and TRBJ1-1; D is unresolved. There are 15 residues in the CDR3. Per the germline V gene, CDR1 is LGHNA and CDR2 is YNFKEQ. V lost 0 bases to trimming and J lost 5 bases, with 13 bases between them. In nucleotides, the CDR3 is TGTGCCAGCAGCCAAGATAGGAGGGTGGGAACTGAAGCTTTCTTT. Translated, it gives CASSQDRRVGTEAFF.

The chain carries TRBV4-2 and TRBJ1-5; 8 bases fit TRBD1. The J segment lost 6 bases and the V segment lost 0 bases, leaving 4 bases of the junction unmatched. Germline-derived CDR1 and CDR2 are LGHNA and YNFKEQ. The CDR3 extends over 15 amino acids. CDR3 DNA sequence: TGTGCCAGCAGCCAAGATGGACAGGGTTTTCAGCCCCAGCATTTT. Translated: CASSQDGQGFQPQHF.

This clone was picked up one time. The CDR3 spells CASSRGASTYEQYF. The CDR3 nucleotides read TGTGCCAGCAGTCGTGGGGCTTCTACCTACGAGCAGTACTTC. The chain couples TRBV6-1 to TRBJ2-7; D perhaps matches TRBD1 (5 bases). This CDR3 comprises 14 residues. The ends were cut back, 5 bases at V and 2 bases at J, with 13 bases in the middle. Looked up from germline, CDR1 is MNHNS and CDR2 is SASEGT.

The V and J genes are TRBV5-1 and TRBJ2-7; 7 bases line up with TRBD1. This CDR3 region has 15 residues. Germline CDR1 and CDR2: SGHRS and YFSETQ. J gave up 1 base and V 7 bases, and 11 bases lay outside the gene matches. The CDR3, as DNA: TGCGCCAGCTCCTGGACAGGAGCCTCGTCCTACGAGCAGTACTTC. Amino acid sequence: CASSWTGASSYEQYF.